The 7 T cell receptor beta chains presented below share a single source sample, sequenced in a study of blood T cells in healthy people across ages. PCR was performed a second time for about 7 to 12 cycles using a sample-barcoded 5' primer and a J-beta primer mix. One entry per CDR3 protein, called by TCRdb with MiXCR from the 5' RACE reads. The profile shows some 900,000 distinct CDR3 sequences, around 48% of them singletons. Sequences were obtained from blood. The receptors were sampled from a man aged 25 to 40 in good health.

The chain couples TRBV20-1 to TRBJ2-1; 9 nucleotides agree with TRBD2. J was trimmed by 4 bases and V by 0 bases; bases with no gene match: 10. CDR1 DFQATT and CDR2 SNEGSKA come from the germline V gene (reference sequence). The CDR3 has 17 residues. The CDR3 is CSAREARPAGGYNEQFF. DNA of the CDR3: TGCAGTGCTAGAGAGGCCCGACCTGCGGGGGGGTACAATGAGCAGTTCTTC.

V and J are TRBV4-1 and TRBJ2-5; the D gene is possibly TRBD2 (5 bases). Germline V CDR1 and CDR2: MGHRA, YSYEKL. The CDR3 runs 13 residues. The V end was cut by 6 bases, the J end by 5 bases, with 13 bases between. The CDR3 sequence is CASSSPRGETQYF. DNA of the CDR3: TGCGCCAGCAGTAGTCCACGCGGGGAGACCCAGTACTTC.

V and J are TRBV25-1 and TRBJ2-1; TRBD2 is a possible D gene (6 bases). V was pared by 9 bases and J by 8 bases, with 26 bases between. The CDR3 covers 16 residues. In germline, CDR1 is MGHDK, CDR2 SYGVNS. The CDR3 coding sequence is TGTGCCAGTAGTACCCGGGACTTCCGTGTTGTAGATGAGCAGTTCTTC. Protein: CASSTRDFRVVDEQFF.

This clonotype has more than one count but fewer than ten. The chain has TRBV20-1 and TRBJ2-7; D remains unclear. Germline values: CDR1 DFQATT, CDR2 SNEGSKA (reference sequence). The CDR3 is 13 amino acids. As DNA, the CDR3 is TGCAGCGTTAGGCCGGCCAGCACCTACGAGCAGTACTTC. Its protein is CSVRPASTYEQYF.

This clonotype was found once. This chain uses TRBV20-1 with TRBJ1-5; possibly TRBD1 for D (5 bases). This CDR3 is built from 13 residues. Between the trimmed V and J ends, which lost 6 bases and 0 bases, there was a span of 9 bases. The germline V gene has CDR1 DFQATT and CDR2 SNEGSKA (reference sequence). CDR3 residues: CSAGTASNQPQHF. The CDR3, as DNA: TGCAGTGCAGGGACCGCTAGCAATCAGCCCCAGCATTTT.

CDR3 nucleotide sequence: TGTGCCACCTCATCCGGCCCTAACAATGAGCAGTTCTTC. Translation: CATSSGPNNEQFF. This chain links TRBV10-3 with TRBJ2-1; D is uncertain. The CDR3 length is 13 residues. The germline V gene has CDR1 ENHRY and CDR2 SYGVKD. The germline V and J ends were trimmed by 10 bases and 5 bases, with 15 bases remaining between them.

The chain uses TRBV7-2 and TRBJ1-2; D unclear. V dropped 1 base and J dropped 7 bases, with 4 bases sitting between them. CDR1 and CDR2 from the germline V gene are SGHTA and FQGNSA. CDR3 size: 11 residues. The CDR3 DNA reads as TGTGCCAGCAGCTTAGTCAGTGGCTACACCTTC. This codes for CASSLVSGYTF.